The 27 T cell receptor beta chains reported below all come from one sample, sequenced in a study of cytotoxic CD8 clonotypes in ibrutinib-treated CLL. Assay used: immunoSEQ multiplex PCR; TCRdb lists only in-frame clones, some missing. The repertoire holds 110,000 to 150,000 clones, with approximately 80% as singletons. This specimen was PBMCs, taken after 24 months of ibrutinib treatment. These receptors were obtained from a human donor with chronic lymphocytic leukemia.

The CDR3, as DNA: TGTGCCAGCATCGGGTGGCAGGATTCCTACGAGCAGTACTTC. Translated, it gives CASIGWQDSYEQYF. The chain combines TRBV6-5 with TRBJ2-7; D not certain. Trimming removed 7 bases from V and 1 base from J, with 14 bases in between. CDR1 is MNHEY and CDR2 is SVGAGI in the germline V gene. The CDR3 contains 14 residues.

The chain couples TRBV9 to TRBJ2-4, with D perhaps matching TRBD2 (6 bases). V dropped 0 bases and J dropped 8 bases, with 9 bases sitting between them. Germline-derived CDR1 and CDR2 are SGDLS and YYNGEE. There are 13 residues in the CDR3. CDR3 loop: CASSVGEADIQYF. CDR3 nucleotide sequence: TGTGCCAGCAGCGTAGGGGAGGCGGACATTCAGTACTTC.

The rearrangement links TRBV6-6 to TRBJ1-2, with D perhaps matching TRBD1 (6 bases). V gave up 8 bases and J gave up 3 bases, with 7 bases separating them. Germline-derived CDR1 and CDR2 are MNHNY and SVGAGI (reference sequence). The CDR3 spans 11 residues. CDR3 nucleotides: TGTGCCAGCCGGACAGACTATGGCTACACCTTC. Its protein is CASRTDYGYTF.

The chain carries TRBV19 and TRBJ1-5; D possibly corresponds to TRBD1 (6 bases). The CDR3 length is 12 residues. V was shortened by 6 bases and J by 9 bases, with 12 bases between the two germline ends. Germline CDR1 is LNHDA and CDR2 is SQIVND (reference sequence). CDR3 protein: CASSLQGLPQHF. Here the CDR3 DNA reads TGTGCCAGTAGCCTACAGGGTCTGCCCCAGCATTTT. Using reference TRBV19 and TRBJ1-5 for the parts outside the CDR3, the full variable domain is DGGITQSPKYLFRKEGQNVTLSCEQNLNHDAMYWYRQDPGQGLRLIYYSQIVNDFQKGDIAEGYSVSREKKESFPLTVTSAQKNPTAFYLCASSLQGLPQHFGDGTRLSIL.

J is TRBJ2-5 and V is TRBV6-1; TRBD1 aligns across 8 bases. This CDR3 region has 15 residues. With V trimmed by 4 bases and J by 4 bases, 8 bases remained unmatched. Germline assignment: CDR1 MNHNS and CDR2 SASEGT. CDR3 in amino acids: CASSVAGGAGETQYF. In DNA form, the CDR3 reads TGTGCCAGCAGTGTGGCAGGGGGCGCGGGAGAGACCCAGTACTTC.

This chain's CDR3 is CASSTQTSGGGDTQYF. The DNA of the CDR3 is TGTGCCAGCAGTACCCAGACTAGCGGGGGGGGAGATACGCAGTATTTT. The V gene is TRBV27, the J gene TRBJ2-3; 14 bases map to TRBD2. The CDR3 covers 16 residues. Germline V gives CDR1 MNHEY, CDR2 SMNVEV (reference sequence). Trimming removed 5 bases from V and 5 bases from J; junction bases left unmatched: 6.

This clone was found a few times. The chain recombines TRBV5-1 with TRBJ2-5; unclear D gene. V was cut by 0 bases and J by 5 bases, with 8 bases left in between. This CDR3 has 13 residues. Germline values: CDR1 SGHRS, CDR2 YFSETQ. This CDR3 is CASSLDLIETQYF. CDR3 nucleotide sequence: TGCGCCAGCAGCTTGGATCTTATCGAGACCCAGTACTTC.

The gene calls are TRBV5-3 and TRBJ2-3; 9 nucleotides match TRBD2. TRBV5-3 is marked as an open reading frame, function uncertain. Germline trimming cut 1 base from V and 0 bases from J; bases unmatched to any gene: 3. The CDR3 covers 16 residues. The CDR3 nucleotides read TGTGCCAGAAGCTTGCGGCTAGCGGGAAGCACAGATACGCAGTATTTT. The encoded protein is CARSLRLAGSTDTQYF.

The genes are TRBV28 and TRBJ2-7; D unresolved. Germline lookup yields CDR1 MDHEN and CDR2 SYDVKM. CDR3 size: 14 residues. Trimming took 2 bases from V and 1 from J, leaving 9 bases between them. The CDR3 region is CASSLPTVSYEQYF. CDR3 DNA sequence: TGTGCCAGCAGTTTACCCACAGTTTCCTACGAGCAGTACTTC.

The gene calls are TRBV4-3 and TRBJ1-3; D not certain. Trimming pared 0 bases from V and 0 bases from J, leaving 9 bases between. The CDR3 runs 16 residues. Germline V gene lookup returns CDR1 LGHNA and CDR2 YSLEER. Here the CDR3 DNA reads TGCGCCAGCAGCCAAGAAGGACGAGGCTCTGGAAACACCATATATTTT. It yields the protein CASSQEGRGSGNTIYF.

The V and J genes are TRBV9 and TRBJ2-7, with no clear D. CDR3 size: 14 residues. Trimming removed 4 bases at V and 6 bases at J, with 17 bases between. Germline V CDR1 and CDR2: SGDLS, YYNGEE. In DNA, the CDR3 is TGTGCCAGCAGCCCAGGCGGTGTGTGGCGCGAGCAGTACTTC. Amino acid sequence: CASSPGGVWREQYF.

V usage is TRBV5-1 and J usage is TRBJ2-3; 10 bases line up with TRBD2. Germline CDR1 reads SGHRS; CDR2 reads YFSETQ. With V trimmed by 0 bases and J by 4 bases, 8 bases remained unmatched. This CDR3 spans 17 amino acids. The CDR3 DNA sequence: TGCGCCAGCAGCTTGGGTGTTCTAGCGGGAGTGGCAGATACGCAGTATTTT. This sequence encodes CASSLGVLAGVADTQYF.

This clone was seen only once. This chain links TRBV10-3 with TRBJ2-7; TRBD1 might be the D (6 bases). V was pared by 6 bases and J by 6 bases, with 24 bases between. The CDR3 contains 16 residues. Per the germline V gene, CDR1 is ENHRY and CDR2 is SYGVKD. The CDR3 DNA follows: TGTGCCATCAGCCACAGGGTGGGGCAGCGGCCGGGCGAGCAGTACTTC. Translated, it gives CAISHRVGQRPGEQYF.

The V gene is TRBV28, the J gene TRBJ2-7; TRBD1 aligns across 9 bases. Germline V gene data show CDR1 as MDHEN and CDR2 as SYDVKM. The length of the CDR3 is 15 residues. Losses at the gene ends were 4 bases for V and 5 bases for J; bases not matched to a gene: 9. The CDR3, as DNA: TGTGCCAGCAGTTCACCGGGACAGGGTCAGCACGAGCAGTACTTC. Its translation is CASSSPGQGQHEQYF.

The rearrangement links TRBV4-2 to TRBJ2-7; 10 nucleotides line up with TRBD2. The CDR3 loop spans 16 amino acids. From germline, CDR1 is LGHNA and CDR2 YNFKEQ. With 4 bases clipped from V and 4 bases from J, the junction kept 10 bases outside the gene matches. The CDR3 DNA reads as TGTGCCAGCAGCCGGACCGCGGGGACTAGCGAGTACGAGCAGTACTTC. Translation gives CASSRTAGTSEYEQYF.

The V gene is TRBV13, the J gene TRBJ2-5; D possibly uses TRBD1 or TRBD2 (5 bases each). This CDR3 contains 13 residues. Between the trimmed V and J ends, which lost 7 bases and 4 bases, there was a span of 13 bases. Germline V gene data show CDR1 as PRHDT and CDR2 as FYEKMQ (reference sequence). The CDR3 sequence is CASTRGVLETQYF. The CDR3 region has the DNA TGTGCCAGCACCAGAGGGGTATTAGAGACCCAGTACTTC. The full variable domain, rest sourced from reference TRBV13 and TRBJ2-5, is AAGVIQSPRHLIKEKRETATLKCYPIPRHDTVYWYQQGPGQDPQFLISFYEKMQSDKGSIPDRFSAQQFSDYHSELNMSSLELGDSALYFCASTRGVLETQYFGPGTRLLVL.

This clone is a singleton in its sample. The rearrangement uses TRBV21-1 and TRBJ1-1; the table names TRBD1, a call not compared with the DNA. TRBV21-1 is designated a pseudogene. This CDR3 has 14 amino acids. CDR3 in DNA: TGTGCCAGCAGCAAAACGGCCAGGGGCACTGAAGCTTTCTTT. Its protein is CASSKTARGTEAFF.

This chain links TRBV7-8 with TRBJ1-1, with D maybe TRBD1 (5 bases). The V end lost 2 bases, the J end lost 5 bases, and 9 bases lay between the germline ends. The germline gives CDR1 SGHVS, CDR2 FQNEAQ. This CDR3 contains 13 residues. This chain's CDR3 is CASSLSRGTEAFF. CDR3 sequence (DNA): TGTGCCAGCAGCTTATCTAGGGGAACTGAAGCTTTCTTT.

The V gene is TRBV29-1, the J gene TRBJ2-3; possible D gene TRBD2, 5 bases. The CDR3 totals 11 residues. From germline, CDR1 is SQVTM and CDR2 ANQGSEA. Trimming took off 5 bases at V and 6 bases at J, with 9 bases between the two ends. The DNA for the CDR3 is TGCAGCGTTCGGGGTCGGGATACGCAGTATTTT. It specifies CSVRGRDTQYF.

This clone has just one count. The J gene is TRBJ2-2, the V gene TRBV6-6, with 9 bases that match TRBD1. Looked up from germline, CDR1 is MNHNY and CDR2 is SVGAGI (reference sequence). This CDR3 spans 16 amino acids. V dropped 5 bases and J dropped 7; count of bases not matched to a gene: 11. As DNA, the CDR3 is TGTGCCAGCAGTCCCCACAGGGGGCTTGCGTTCGGGGAGCTGTTTTTT. Translated: CASSPHRGLAFGELFF.

The table lists this clone with a few counts. The chain couples TRBV7-6 to TRBJ1-3; no firm D call. V shed 1 base and J shed 0 bases, with 10 bases lying between them. CDR3 length: 16 amino acids. The germline V gene encodes CDR1 SGHVS and CDR2 FNYEAQ. The CDR3, as DNA: TGTGCCAGCAGCTTAGTTGGAGCGGACTCTGGAAACACCATATATTTT. Translation: CASSLVGADSGNTIYF.

This chain links TRBV6-6 with TRBJ2-4, with 12 bases fitting TRBD2. V dropped 10 bases and J dropped 6; count of bases not matched to a gene: 4. CDR1 and CDR2 (germline): MNHNY, SVGAGI (reference sequence). The CDR3 is 13 amino acids. The CDR3 loop is CATLAGGGNIQYF. CDR3 nucleotide sequence: TGTGCCACCCTAGCGGGGGGGGGAAACATTCAGTACTTC.

V and J are TRBV28 and TRBJ1-5; D possibly corresponds to TRBD1 (6 bases). The CDR3 runs to 16 residues. Germline CDR1 MDHEN, CDR2 SYDVKM. Trimming removed 3 bases at V and 1 base at J, with 13 bases between. CDR3 in DNA: TGTGCCAGCAGTTTGTGGGGGGCCCGAAGCAATCAGCCCCAGCATTTT. This encodes CASSLWGARSNQPQHF.

The chain carries TRBV18 and TRBJ1-2; D gene ambiguous. Between the trimmed V and J ends, which lost 3 bases and 8 bases, there was a span of 19 bases. The CDR3 is made up of 15 amino acids. Germline loops: CDR1 KGHSH, CDR2 LQKENI. CDR3 protein: CASSPSGPHRRGYTF. CDR3 nucleotides: TGTGCCAGCTCACCGTCCGGACCCCACCGGCGGGGCTACACCTTC. Full variable domain (missing parts from reference TRBV18 and TRBJ1-2): NAGVMQNPRHLVRRRGQEARLRCSPMKGHSHVYWYRQLPEEGLKFMVYLQKENIIDESGMPKERFSAEFPKEGPSILRIQQVVRGDSAAYFCASSPSGPHRRGYTFGSGTRLTVV.

The chain couples TRBV7-8 to TRBJ2-5; 7 positions match TRBD2. CDR3 length: 15 residues. Germline V gene lookup returns CDR1 SGHVS and CDR2 FQNEAQ. The trim removed 5 bases at V and 7 bases at J, leaving 13 bases unmatched. Here the CDR3 reads CASSPSWEGLGTQYF. In nucleotides, the CDR3 is TGTGCCAGCAGCCCCAGCTGGGAGGGCCTGGGGACCCAGTACTTC.

There are a few counts of this clone. The chain is built from TRBV4-2 and TRBJ2-7; perhaps D is TRBD1 or TRBD2 (5 bases each). The V and J ends lost 1 base and 5 bases respectively, with 21 bases between them. The CDR3 spans 17 residues. Germline V CDR1 and CDR2: LGHNA, YNFKEQ. Here the CDR3 reads CASSQVPQGRLRDEQYF. In DNA form, the CDR3 reads TGTGCCAGCAGCCAAGTCCCCCAGGGAAGATTGAGGGACGAGCAGTACTTC.

About this clone: The identical CDR3 is also encoded by other nucleotide sequences in the sample. J is TRBJ2-3 and V is TRBV6-5, with D perhaps given as TRBD1 or TRBD2 (5 bases each). The CDR3 is 14 residues long. Germline V gene sequence: CDR1 MNHEY, CDR2 SVGAGI. V was shortened by 2 bases and J by 0 bases, with 6 bases between the two germline ends. CDR3 region: CASSYRDSTDTQYF. The DNA of the CDR3 is TGTGCCAGCAGTTACCGGGACAGCACAGATACGCAGTATTTT.